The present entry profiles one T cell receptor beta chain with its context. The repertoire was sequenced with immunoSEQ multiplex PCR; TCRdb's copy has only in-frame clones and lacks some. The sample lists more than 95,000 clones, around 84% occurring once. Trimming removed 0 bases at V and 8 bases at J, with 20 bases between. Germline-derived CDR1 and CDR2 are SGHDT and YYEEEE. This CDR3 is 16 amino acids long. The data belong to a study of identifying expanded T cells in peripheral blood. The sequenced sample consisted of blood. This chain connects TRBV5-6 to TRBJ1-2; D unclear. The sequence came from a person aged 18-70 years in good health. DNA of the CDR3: TGTGCCAGCAGCTTGGAAAGAGGTGGGGTTCTCTCCGGCTACACCTTC. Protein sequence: CASSLERGGVLSGYTF.